This T cell receptor beta chain was obtained from a study of shared clonotypes between healthy human individuals. Findings of the study overall: With a few donors compared, roughly 5% of naive CD4 clonotypes were shared. In contrast to clonotypes shared by all four donors, non-shared clonotypes had lower generation probabilities. Few donors restricted represented genetic and exposure-history diversity.

The germline V and J ends were trimmed by 5 bases and 7 bases, with 24 bases remaining between them. The CDR3 extends over 17 amino acids. Germline values: CDR1 SEHNR, CDR2 FQNEAQ (reference sequence). Sorted-subset replicate PCRs used 200 ng DNA, around 31,000 T cell genomes. Repertoires were generated with immunoSEQ multiplex PCR, while TCRdb's copy carries only in-frame clones and drops some. The repertoire includes a few million clones, approximately 93% of them detected once, and 0.39% sits in the top ten. About this clone: Its antigen is undetermined.

The sequence was collected from a man in his late teens or twenties in good health. Some clones in this sample may be carry-over from other donors' samples. Sequenced input: naive CD4+ T cells from PBMCs. The subset denotes: CD45RA+ positively selected. The chain is built from TRBV7-9 and TRBJ2-1; TRBD1 is a possible D gene (6 bases). The CDR3: CASSPAENRAPWNEQFF. As DNA, the CDR3 is TGTGCCAGCAGCCCAGCCGAAAACAGGGCTCCTTGGAATGAGCAGTTCTTC. Variable domain in full (rest from reference TRBV7-9 and TRBJ2-1): DTGVSQNPRHKITKRGQNVTFRCDPISEHNRLYWYRQTLGQGPEFLTYFQNEAQLEKSRLLSDRFSAERPKGSFSTLEIQRTEQGDSAMYLCASSPAENRAPWNEQFFGPGTRLTVL.